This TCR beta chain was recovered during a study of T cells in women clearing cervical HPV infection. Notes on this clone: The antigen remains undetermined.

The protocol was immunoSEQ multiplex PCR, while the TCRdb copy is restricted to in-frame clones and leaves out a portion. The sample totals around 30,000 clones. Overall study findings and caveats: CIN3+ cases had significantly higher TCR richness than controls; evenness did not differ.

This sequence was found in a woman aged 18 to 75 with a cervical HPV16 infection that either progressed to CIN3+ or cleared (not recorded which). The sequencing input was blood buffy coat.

The CDR3 bases that were read are TGTGCCACTATCTCGGGACTAGCCGACGAG. It encodes CATISGLADE. The whole CDR3 protein is CATISGLADEQYF. This chain joins TRBV2 and TRBJ2-7, with TRBD2 identical over 9 bases. The read terminates 3 residues ahead of where the CDR3 ends, so the germline J gene completes it. Germline lookup yields CDR1 SNHLY and CDR2 FYNNEI. The CDR3 runs to 13 residues. The V gene end was trimmed by 10 bases and the J gene end by 5 bases; junction bases not matched to a gene: 9.